Listed below are T cell receptor beta chains from one sample, sequenced in a study of CD8 T cells in Susac syndrome. A single record per CDR3 protein comes from TCRdb applying MiXCR to the immunoSEQ multiplex PCR reads. This table holds roughly 190,000 distinct CDR3 sequences, 91% found once. The sequencing input was CD4+ T cells from PBMCs. The source of these receptors is a human donor with Susac syndrome. The CDR3 runs from the conserved cysteine through the conserved F or W. The D gene is left open where the match is weak. A clone size is listed for some rows: how often the clone was seen (once, few, many), or a class if it is expanded.

J gene,V gene,D gene,clone size,CDR3 protein,CDR3 DNA
TRBJ2-1,TRBV20-1,TRBD2,.,CSARALAGDYNEQFF,TGCAGTGCCAGGGCCCTAGCGGGGGACTACAATGAGCAGTTCTTC
TRBJ2-4,TRBV30,.,once,CAWSSGGQNIQYF,TGTGCCTGGAGTTCCGGGGGCCAGAACATTCAGTACTTC
TRBJ2-1,TRBV20-1,TRBD2,.,CSASLASGQGAHEQFF,TGCAGTGCTAGCTTGGCTAGCGGTCAAGGGGCCCATGAGCAGTTCTTC
TRBJ2-1,TRBV5-1,.,.,CASSPGAEDNEQFF,TGCGCCAGCAGCCCTGGAGCGGAAGACAATGAGCAGTTCTTC
TRBJ2-5,TRBV11-2,TRBD2,.,CASSRLAAGETQYF,TGTGCCAGCAGCCGACTAGCGGCAGGGGAGACCCAGTACTTC
TRBJ1-1,TRBV14,.,.,CASSPQIEVGAFF,TGTGCCAGCAGCCCCCAAATCGAGGTAGGAGCTTTCTTT
TRBJ2-4,TRBV18,.,.,CASSPSVGGIQYF,TGTGCCAGCTCACCGTCCGTGGGGGGCATTCAGTACTTC
TRBJ1-1,TRBV19,.,.,CASSIGGGTEAFF,TGTGCCAGTAGTATCGGGGGCGGCACTGAAGCTTTCTTT
TRBJ1-5,TRBV28,.,.,CASAISGPQHF,TGTGCCAGCGCGATAAGTGGGCCCCAGCATTTT
TRBJ1-1,TRBV30,.,.,CAWKNPGFTEAFF,TGTGCCTGGAAAAACCCGGGGTTCACTGAAGCTTTCTTT
TRBJ2-3,TRBV7-3,.,.,CASSTGTSETQYF,TGTGCCAGCAGCACCGGGACCTCCGAAACGCAGTATTTT
TRBJ1-1,TRBV6-5,.,.,CASSYPGGNTEAFF,TGTGCCAGCAGTTACCCCGGGGGCAACACTGAAGCTTTCTTT
TRBJ2-4,TRBV2,.,.,CASNRGSTEKENIQYF,TGTGCCAGCAACCGCGGCTCTACAGAGAAAGAAAACATTCAGTACTTC
TRBJ2-3,TRBV19,TRBD1,once,CASKRGPPGADTQYF,TGTGCCAGTAAAAGGGGGCCCCCCGGGGCAGATACGCAGTATTTT
TRBJ2-7,TRBV2,.,.,CASSPGTSAYEQYF,TGTGCCAGCAGCCCCGGGACCTCCGCCTACGAGCAGTACTTC
TRBJ1-3,TRBV27,.,.,CASSFASSGNTIYF,TGTGCCAGCAGTTTCGCCAGTTCGGGAAACACCATATATTTT
TRBJ1-1,TRBV6-5,TRBD1,.,CASSSGQGSGTEAFF,TGTGCCAGCAGCTCGGGACAGGGTTCGGGCACTGAAGCTTTCTTT
TRBJ2-7,TRBV5-4,.,.,CASSLDSNEQYF,TGTGCCAGCAGCTTGGACAGTAACGAGCAGTACTTC
TRBJ2-7,TRBV5-1,TRBD2,.,CASSLLAGGKRDEQYF,TGCGCCAGCAGTCTTCTAGCGGGAGGGAAGAGGGACGAGCAGTACTTC
TRBJ1-5,TRBV6-6,TRBD1,.,CASSYPRDRGGQPQHF,TGTGCCAGCAGTTACCCGAGGGACAGGGGAGGACAGCCCCAGCATTTT
TRBJ1-2,TRBV7-3,.,.,CASSSLTGYGYTF,TGTGCCAGCAGCTCGCTAACAGGGTATGGCTACACCTTC
TRBJ1-3,TRBV12-3/TRBV12-4,.,.,CASTKTGAGNTIYF,TGTGCCAGCACCAAGACCGGGGCTGGAAACACCATATATTTT